The entry that follows covers one T cell receptor (beta chain) sequence. What it recognizes is unknown. This sample was taken from a study of identifying expanded T cells in peripheral blood. During the collection period, no donor immune events like infections were recorded. Germline V gene lookup returns CDR1 LNHDA and CDR2 SQIVND (reference sequence). The V and J ends lost 5 bases and 4 bases, in that order; junction bases with no gene match: 8. This CDR3 comprises 15 residues. Overall study results and limits: Differentially abundant clones: around 1.2 between replicates, 15 to 17 at roughly 2 weeks, around 20 at four. Approximately 2-week clone count variance significantly increased as total template count grew.

Assay used: immunoSEQ multiplex PCR; TCRdb lists only in-frame clones, some missing. The sample holds some 72,000 clones, 90% seen once. Sequenced input: blood. This chain joins TRBV19 and TRBJ1-2; 9 bases are shared with TRBD1. This TCR derives from a person aged 18 to 70 in good health. The CDR3 loop is CASSSQPGQGYGYTF. The CDR3 nucleotides are TGTGCCAGTAGTTCTCAACCGGGACAGGGCTATGGCTACACCTTC. The full variable domain, its missing parts supplied by reference TRBV19 and TRBJ1-2, is DGGITQSPKYLFRKEGQNVTLSCEQNLNHDAMYWYRQDPGQGLRLIYYSQIVNDFQKGDIAEGYSVSREKKESFPLTVTSAQKNPTAFYLCASSSQPGQGYGYTFGSGTRLTVV.